This T cell receptor (beta chain) was obtained from a study of blood T cell repertoires in COVID-19. Study background: The United States, Italy and Spain provided the acute and convalescent COVID-19 samples. T cells, B-cell-depleted T cells, or PBMCs supplied cDNA or gDNA.

As processed by the authors: Reference gene primer amplification yielded estimated nucleated cell counts. Some clones are missing from TCRdb's copy, which holds only in-frame ones; the method was immunoSEQ multiplex PCR. The D gene and trimming were derived from the DNA, and the V and J assignments and clone size from that table. Of tens of thousands of clones in the sample, around 83% were seen once. In this sample, this clone turned up a few times. The CDR3 runs 16 residues. Germline lookup yields CDR1 LNHDA and CDR2 SQIVND (reference sequence). The V segment lost 3 bases and the J segment 2 bases; nucleotides outside the gene matches: 8.

This receptor was identified in a human donor in a cohort sampled during active COVID-19. Sequencing was done on a sample of peripheral blood. V and J are TRBV19 and TRBJ1-2; TRBD1 matches at 8 bases. CDR3 sequence reads: CASSMGTGPTNYGYTF. The DNA for the CDR3 is TGTGCCAGTAGTATGGGGACAGGTCCTACAAACTATGGCTACACCTTC.